This T cell receptor beta chain is drawn from a study of control samples from healthy donors and cancer patients. Measured with immunoSEQ multiplex PCR; TCRdb has only the in-frame clones, and not every one. The sample carries 200,000 to 250,000 clones, 90% to 95% recorded once. V shed 0 bases and J shed 7 bases, with 18 bases lying between them. Per the germline V gene, CDR1 is MNHEY and CDR2 is SVGAGI. This CDR3 has 16 residues. This chain uses TRBV6-5 with TRBJ2-5, with a tentative D call TRBD2 (6 bases). Sequencing input: blood. The clonotype comes from a middle-aged man in good health. The CDR3 reads CASSYSMEGLGMTQYF. The DNA for the CDR3 is TGTGCCAGCAGTTACTCAATGGAGGGGCTCGGTATGACCCAGTACTTC.